The 22 T cell receptor beta chains below come from one sample, sequenced in a study of CD8 T cells in ankylosing spondylitis. TCRdb called the 5' RACE reads again in MiXCR, with one record for every CDR3 protein. The profile shows some 130,000 distinct CDR3 sequences, more than 5.5% of them singletons. The sequenced material came from blood, either unsorted or a sorted T cell fraction (not recorded which). These receptor sequences come from a female donor with ankylosing spondylitis or in good health (not recorded which).

This clonotype was observed many times. This sequence joins TRBV5-1 and TRBJ2-3; D is possibly TRBD2 (6 bases). The CDR3 spans 14 residues. CDR1 and CDR2 (germline): SGHRS, YFSETQ. V lost 6 bases to trimming and J lost 6 bases, with 17 bases between them. The DNA for the CDR3 is TGCGCCAGCACCCTGGGAGGACTTACGGATACGCAGTATTTT. Translation gives CASTLGGLTDTQYF.

A word on this clonotype: Germline and junction disagree at one end, which may indicate a read error. V and J are TRBV4-3 and TRBJ1-1, with D uncertain. This CDR3 region has 15 residues. Germline assignment: CDR1 LGHNA and CDR2 YSLEER. The CDR3 loop is CVSSQAPHRNTEAFF. The CDR3 DNA sequence: TGCGTCAGCAGCCAAGCTCCCCACAGGAACACTGAAGCTTTCTTT.

Ten or more counts support this clonotype. V is TRBV14 and J is TRBJ1-2, with D possibly TRBD1 on 5 matching bases. The CDR3 runs to 14 residues. Germline values: CDR1 SGHDN, CDR2 FVKESK. Trimming took 3 bases from V and 4 from J, leaving 12 bases between them. As DNA, the CDR3 is TGTGCCAGCAGCCACGGGGGTGCCGTCTATGGCTACACCTTC. As protein: CASSHGGAVYGYTF.

The table lists this clonotype with many counts. V gene TRBV5-1 combines with J gene TRBJ2-7, with 8 bases aligning to TRBD2. Trimming took 0 bases from V and 4 from J; bases not matched to a gene: 6. From germline, CDR1 is SGHRS and CDR2 YFSETQ. The CDR3 sequence is 15 residues long. This CDR3 is CASSLDVSGVYEQYF. CDR3 coding DNA: TGCGCCAGCAGCTTGGATGTTAGCGGGGTGTACGAGCAGTACTTC.

This clonotype was seen ten or more times. V gene TRBV27 combines with J gene TRBJ2-5; the D gene is possibly TRBD1 (5 bases). This CDR3 region has 13 residues. CDR1 is MNHEY and CDR2 is SMNVEV in the germline V gene (reference sequence). V shed 3 bases and J shed 1 base, with 6 bases lying between them. Written as DNA, the CDR3 is TGTGCCAGCAGTTTGCAGGGCCAAGAGACCCAGTACTTC. It translates to CASSLQGQETQYF.

This clonotype occurred many times. The gene calls are TRBV29-1 and TRBJ2-7; D is ambiguous. This CDR3 has 12 amino acids. V dropped 0 bases and J dropped 3 bases, with 6 bases sitting between them. The germline gives CDR1 SQVTM, CDR2 ANQGSEA. The DNA for the CDR3 is TGCAGCGTTGAAGAAGCAAACTACGAGCAGTACTTC. Its translation: CSVEEANYEQYF.

For this clonotype: One end of the junction does not line up with germline, which may come from a read error. The chain joins TRBV6-6 to TRBJ1-2; 8 bases are shared with TRBD1. The CDR3 is 13 amino acids. Germline CDR1 reads MNHNY; CDR2 reads SVGAGI (reference sequence). The chain's CDR3 is CASSATGDYDYTF. As DNA, the CDR3 is TGTGCCAGCAGCGCGACAGGGGACTATGACTACACCTTC.

This clonotype was recorded many times. The chain carries TRBV10-3 and TRBJ2-1; the D call may be TRBD1 or TRBD2 (5 bases each). Trimming pared 6 bases from V and 3 bases from J, leaving 9 bases between. The CDR3 covers 13 residues. The V gene's germline CDR1 is ENHRY and CDR2 SYGVKD. CDR3 DNA: TGTGCCATCAGAGGGGAGAACTACAATGAGCAGTTCTTC. This encodes CAIRGENYNEQFF.

As for this clonotype: The junction departs from germline at one end; a sequencing error may be responsible. V and J are TRBV18 and TRBJ1-4; D ambiguous. Per the germline V gene, CDR1 is KGHSH and CDR2 is LQKENI. The CDR3 has 15 residues. The CDR3 DNA is TGTGCCAGCTCAGTTGGATTAGGAGCTAATGAAAGACTGTTTTTT. It specifies CASSVGLGANERLFF.

This clonotype was detected ten times or more. The chain is built from TRBV9 and TRBJ2-2, with D maybe TRBD1 (5 bases). Germline loops: CDR1 SGDLS, CDR2 YYNGEE. The CDR3 contains 16 residues. Trimming stripped 0 bases from V and 6 bases from J, with 15 bases between. The CDR3 is CASSVGNRLRAGELFF. The CDR3 DNA sequence: TGTGCCAGCAGCGTAGGGAACAGGTTAAGGGCCGGGGAGCTGTTTTTT.

This clonotype appeared many times. The chain links TRBV12-3 or TRBV12-4 to TRBJ2-7; D unresolved. Trimming left V 4 bases short and J 0 bases short, with 4 bases between. This CDR3 has 12 residues. The CDR3 loop is CASSSISYEQYF. Written as DNA, the CDR3 is TGTGCCAGCAGTTCGATCTCCTACGAGCAGTACTTC.

This clonotype was observed at least ten times. This sequence joins TRBV7-2 and TRBJ2-1; D remains ambiguous. The germline gives CDR1 SGHTA, CDR2 FQGNSA. Trimming cost V 1 base and J 4 bases, with 8 bases left between them. CDR3 size: 14 residues. In DNA, the CDR3 is TGTGCCAGCAGCTTAGACGGAAATTACAATGAGCAGTTCTTC. Translated: CASSLDGNYNEQFF.

The chain carries TRBV7-9 and TRBJ1-2; D not certain. Trimming cost V 7 bases and J 4 bases, with 13 bases left between them. There are 13 residues in the CDR3. The V gene's germline CDR1 is SEHNR and CDR2 FQNEAQ (reference sequence). The CDR3: CASTERAVYGYTF. DNA of the CDR3: TGTGCCAGCACCGAAAGGGCGGTCTATGGCTACACCTTC.

This clonotype came up many times. V is TRBV12-3 or TRBV12-4 and J is TRBJ2-3; D ambiguous. The CDR3 sequence is 11 residues long. V was clipped by 2 bases and J by 4 bases, with 1 base between them. CDR3 in DNA: TGTGCCAGCAGTTTATCAGATACGCAGTATTTT. The encoded protein is CASSLSDTQYF.

The chain recombines TRBV30 with TRBJ2-1; 7 bases map to TRBD2. The CDR3 sequence is 17 residues long. The J segment lost 0 bases and the V segment lost 1 base, leaving 9 bases of the junction unmatched. CDR1 and CDR2 from the germline V gene are GTSNPN and SVGIG (reference sequence). This CDR3 is CAWSGGWEGRSYNEQFF. The CDR3 nucleotides read TGTGCCTGGAGTGGGGGTTGGGAGGGGCGCTCCTACAATGAGCAGTTCTTC.

There are many counts of this clonotype. V and J are TRBV7-9 and TRBJ1-2; D is perhaps TRBD1 (5 bases). Looked up from germline, CDR1 is SEHNR and CDR2 is FQNEAQ (reference sequence). V was shortened by 1 base and J by 4 bases, with 10 bases between the two germline ends. This CDR3 contains 14 residues. The CDR3 reads CASSLDDRAYGYTF. Here the CDR3 DNA reads TGTGCCAGCAGCTTAGACGACAGAGCCTATGGCTACACCTTC.

This clonotype was counted at least ten times. This chain connects TRBV12-3 or TRBV12-4 to TRBJ1-2; D is unresolved. This CDR3 has 14 residues. Trimming pared 5 bases from V and 4 bases from J, leaving 14 bases between. The CDR3 protein is CASSAWTASYGYTF. DNA for the CDR3: TGTGCCAGCAGTGCTTGGACTGCCTCCTATGGCTACACCTTC.

This clonotype has ten or more counts. The chain carries TRBV5-1 and TRBJ1-2, with D uncertain. Trimming pared 4 bases from V and 0 bases from J, leaving 10 bases between. Germline loops: CDR1 SGHRS, CDR2 YFSETQ. This CDR3 contains 14 residues. The CDR3 loop reads CASSEDGTNYGYTF. CDR3 bases: TGCGCCAGCAGCGAGGACGGTACTAACTATGGCTACACCTTC. The entire variable domain, with the rest obtained from reference TRBV5-1 and TRBJ1-2, is as follows: KAGVTQTPRYLIKTRGQQVTLSCSPISGHRSVSWYQQTPGQGLQFLFEYFSETQRNKGNFPGRFSGRQFSNSRSEMNVSTLELGDSALYLCASSEDGTNYGYTFGSGTRLTVV.

In its sample, this clonotype was seen many times. This sequence joins TRBV4-1 and TRBJ2-2, with 8 nucleotides matching TRBD2. The CDR3 is made up of 17 amino acids. Trimming took 0 bases from V and 8 from J; bases not matched to a gene: 11. CDR1 and CDR2 from the germline V gene are MGHRA and YSYEKL. The CDR3 coding sequence is TGCGCCAGCAGCCAAGACTGGCGGGGGGCCTCGGCGGGGGAGCTGTTTTTT. Amino acids: CASSQDWRGASAGELFF.

This clonotype was seen ten or more times. The chain combines TRBV4-2 with TRBJ2-1; TRBD1 matches 9 bases. The V gene end was trimmed by 4 bases and the J gene end by 2 bases; junction bases not matched to a gene: 3. The CDR3 has 15 residues. Looked up from germline, CDR1 is LGHNA and CDR2 is YNFKEQ. Written as DNA, the CDR3 is TGTGCCAGCAGCCCCGGACAGGGGCCCTACAATGAGCAGTTCTTC. As protein: CASSPGQGPYNEQFF.

This clonotype was picked up many times. V and J are TRBV4-1 and TRBJ2-5; 9 bases align to TRBD2. Germline CDR1 is MGHRA and CDR2 is YSYEKL. The CDR3 length is 18 residues. Trimming cost V 4 bases and J 2 bases; bases outside gene matches: 14. The CDR3 sequence: CASSLKINPGLAQETQYF. The CDR3, as DNA: TGCGCCAGCAGCCTAAAGATCAATCCGGGACTAGCACAAGAGACCCAGTACTTC.

This clonotype was recorded many times. This chain uses TRBV12-3 or TRBV12-4 with TRBJ2-3, with D tentatively TRBD1 or TRBD2 (6 bases each). CDR3 size: 14 residues. Trimming shortened V by 6 bases and J by 4 bases, and 14 bases separated the two germline ends. The CDR3 DNA follows: TGTGCCAGCAGCCTTATCGGGGGCCCAGATACGCAGTATTTT. Translating it yields CASSLIGGPDTQYF.